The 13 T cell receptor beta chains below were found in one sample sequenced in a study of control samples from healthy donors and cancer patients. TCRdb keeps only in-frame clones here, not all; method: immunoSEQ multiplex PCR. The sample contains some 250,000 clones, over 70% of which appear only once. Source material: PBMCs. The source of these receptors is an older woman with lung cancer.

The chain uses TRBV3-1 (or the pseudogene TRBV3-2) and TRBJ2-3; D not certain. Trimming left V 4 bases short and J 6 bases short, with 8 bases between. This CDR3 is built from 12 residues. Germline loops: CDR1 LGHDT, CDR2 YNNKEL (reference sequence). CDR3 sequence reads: CASSPLGDTQYF. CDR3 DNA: TGTGCCAGCAGCCCTTTAGGGGATACGCAGTATTTT.

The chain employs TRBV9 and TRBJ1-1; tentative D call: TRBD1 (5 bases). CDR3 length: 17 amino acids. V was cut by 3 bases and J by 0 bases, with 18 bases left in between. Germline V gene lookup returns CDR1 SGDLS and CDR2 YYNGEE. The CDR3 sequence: CASSGDVGGSMNTEAFF. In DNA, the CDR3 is TGTGCCAGCAGCGGGGACGTCGGGGGGAGTATGAACACTGAAGCTTTCTTT.

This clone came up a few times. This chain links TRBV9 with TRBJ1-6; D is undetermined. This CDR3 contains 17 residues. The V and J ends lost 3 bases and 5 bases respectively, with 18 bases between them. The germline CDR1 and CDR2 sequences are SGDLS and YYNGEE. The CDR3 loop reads CASSEGGGGTNNSPLHF. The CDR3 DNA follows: TGTGCCAGCAGCGAGGGAGGCGGAGGAACTAATAATTCACCCCTCCACTTT.

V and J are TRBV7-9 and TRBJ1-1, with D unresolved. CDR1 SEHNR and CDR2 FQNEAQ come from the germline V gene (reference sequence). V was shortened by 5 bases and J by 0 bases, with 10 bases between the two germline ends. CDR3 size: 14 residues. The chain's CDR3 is CASSPSRMNTEAFF. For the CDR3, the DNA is TGTGCCAGCAGCCCGTCGCGGATGAACACTGAAGCTTTCTTT. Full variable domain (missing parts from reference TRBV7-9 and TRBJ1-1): DTGVSQNPRHKITKRGQNVTFRCDPISEHNRLYWYRQTLGQGPEFLTYFQNEAQLEKSRLLSDRFSAERPKGSFSTLEIQRTEQGDSAMYLCASSPSRMNTEAFFGQGTRLTVV.

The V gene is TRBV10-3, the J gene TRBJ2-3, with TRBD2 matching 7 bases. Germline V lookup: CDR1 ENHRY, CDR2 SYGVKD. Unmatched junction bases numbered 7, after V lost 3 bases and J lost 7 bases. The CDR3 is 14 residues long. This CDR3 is CAISESGTANTQYF. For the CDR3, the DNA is TGTGCCATCAGTGAAAGCGGGACGGCGAATACGCAGTATTTT.

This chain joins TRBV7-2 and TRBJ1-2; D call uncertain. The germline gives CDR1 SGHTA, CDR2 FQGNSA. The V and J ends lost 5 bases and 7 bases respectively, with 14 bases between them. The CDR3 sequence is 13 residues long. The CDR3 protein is CASSPVSEPGYTF. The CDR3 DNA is TGTGCCAGCAGCCCAGTGTCCGAGCCTGGCTACACCTTC.

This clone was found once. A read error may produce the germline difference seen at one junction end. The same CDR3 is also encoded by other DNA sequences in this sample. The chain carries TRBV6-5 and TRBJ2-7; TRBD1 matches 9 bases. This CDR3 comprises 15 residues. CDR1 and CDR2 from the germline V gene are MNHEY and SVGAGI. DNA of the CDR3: TGTGCCAGCCACGATATAGGGACAGGGACATACGAGCAGTACTTT. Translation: CASHDIGTGTYEQYF.

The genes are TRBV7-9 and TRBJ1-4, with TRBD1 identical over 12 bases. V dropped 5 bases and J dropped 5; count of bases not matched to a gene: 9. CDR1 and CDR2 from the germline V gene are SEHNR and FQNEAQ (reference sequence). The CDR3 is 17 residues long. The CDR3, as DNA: TGTGCCAGCAGCCCCCGGGGGACAGGGGGCGGGAATGAAAAACTGTTTTTT. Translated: CASSPRGTGGGNEKLFF.

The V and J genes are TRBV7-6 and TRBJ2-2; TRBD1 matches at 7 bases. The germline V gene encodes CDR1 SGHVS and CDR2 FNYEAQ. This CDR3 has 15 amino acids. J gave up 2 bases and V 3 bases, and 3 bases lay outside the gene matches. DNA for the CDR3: TGTGCCAGCAGCTTGGCAGGGGGAAACACCGGGGAGCTGTTTTTT. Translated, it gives CASSLAGGNTGELFF.

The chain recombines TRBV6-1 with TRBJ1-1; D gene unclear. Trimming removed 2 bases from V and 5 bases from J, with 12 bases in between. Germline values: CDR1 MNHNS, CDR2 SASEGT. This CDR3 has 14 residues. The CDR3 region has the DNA TGTGCCAGCAGTGAACCCCTGGGGTGGACTGAAGCTTTCTTT. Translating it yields CASSEPLGWTEAFF.

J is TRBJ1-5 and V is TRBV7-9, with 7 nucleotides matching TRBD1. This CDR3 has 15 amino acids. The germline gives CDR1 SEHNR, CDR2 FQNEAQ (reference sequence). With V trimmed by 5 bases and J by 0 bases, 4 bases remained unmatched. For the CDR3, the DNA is TGTGCCAGCAGCACGACAGGGTCTAGCAATCAGCCCCAGCATTTT. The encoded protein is CASSTTGSSNQPQHF.

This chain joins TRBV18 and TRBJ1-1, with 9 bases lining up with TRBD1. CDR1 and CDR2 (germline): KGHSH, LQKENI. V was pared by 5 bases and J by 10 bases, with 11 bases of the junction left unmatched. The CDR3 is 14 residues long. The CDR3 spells CASSAAGTGNSAFF. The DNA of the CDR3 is TGTGCCAGCTCAGCCGCAGGGACAGGGAATTCAGCTTTCTTT.

CDR3 sequence reads: CASSRPPGTGSTDTQYF. CDR3 DNA sequence: TGTGCCAGCAGCCGCCCGCCCGGGACAGGGAGCACAGATACGCAGTATTTT. The chain combines TRBV5-8 with TRBJ2-3; 9 nucleotides align to TRBD1. After removal of 4 bases from V and 0 bases from J, the junction contained 9 bases not matched to a gene. Germline lookup yields CDR1 SGHTS and CDR2 YDEGEE. This CDR3 has 17 amino acids.